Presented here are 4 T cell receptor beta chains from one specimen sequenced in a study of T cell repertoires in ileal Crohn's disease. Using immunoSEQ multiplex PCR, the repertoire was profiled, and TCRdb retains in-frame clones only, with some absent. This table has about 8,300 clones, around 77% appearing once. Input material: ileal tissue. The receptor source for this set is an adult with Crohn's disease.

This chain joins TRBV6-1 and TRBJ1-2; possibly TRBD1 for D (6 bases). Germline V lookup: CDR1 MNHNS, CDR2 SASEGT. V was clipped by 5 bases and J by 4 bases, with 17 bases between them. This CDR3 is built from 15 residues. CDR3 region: CASSPTGSRSYGYTF. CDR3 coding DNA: TGTGCCAGCAGTCCTACAGGGAGTAGGAGCTATGGCTACACCTTC.

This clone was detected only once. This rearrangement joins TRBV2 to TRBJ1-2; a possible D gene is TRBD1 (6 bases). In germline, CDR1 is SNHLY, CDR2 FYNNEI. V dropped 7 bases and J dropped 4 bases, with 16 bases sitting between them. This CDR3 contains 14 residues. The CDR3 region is CASNDRGGAYGYTF. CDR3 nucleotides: TGTGCCAGCAATGACCGTGGGGGCGCCTATGGCTACACCTTC. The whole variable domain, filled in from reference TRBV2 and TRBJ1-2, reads EPEVTQTPSHQVTQMGQEVILRCVPISNHLYFYWYRQILGQKVEFLVSFYNNEISEKSEIFDDQFSVERPDGSNFTLKIRSTKLEDSAMYFCASNDRGGAYGYTFGSGTRLTVV.

The DNA for the CDR3 is TGTGCCAGCTCACGGGACAGGATTAACAATGAGCAGTTCTTC. It specifies CASSRDRINNEQFF. The V gene is TRBV18, the J gene TRBJ2-1; TRBD1 agrees at 8 bases. J was trimmed by 5 bases and V by 4 bases; bases with no gene match: 4. Germline V CDR1 and CDR2: KGHSH, LQKENI. The CDR3 length is 14 residues.

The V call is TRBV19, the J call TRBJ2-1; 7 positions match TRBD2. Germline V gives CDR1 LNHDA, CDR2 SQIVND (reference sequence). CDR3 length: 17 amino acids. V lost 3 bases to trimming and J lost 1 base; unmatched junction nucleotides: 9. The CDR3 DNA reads TGTGCCAGTAGTATGGGCCTAGCGGATTGGTCCTACAATGAGCAGTTCTTC. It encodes CASSMGLADWSYNEQFF.